This TCR beta chain was sequenced in a study of T-cell reconstitution after alpha-beta-depleted transplantation in children. This clonotype was recorded at least ten times. The CDR3 has 17 amino acids. Germline-derived CDR1 and CDR2 are SGHRS and YFSETQ. J lost 5 bases, V lost 3 bases, and 11 bases had no gene match. Unique molecular identifiers were used in preparing the TCRbeta library. TCRdb re-analysed the PCR reads in MiXCR, keeping a single row per CDR3 protein. The sample yields roughly 350,000 distinct CDR3 sequences, around 10% seen once. Here the sequenced sample was PBMCs from the stem cell graft donor, taken from the stem cell graft. V usage is TRBV5-1 and J usage is TRBJ2-1; 10 bases line up with TRBD2. This receptor was identified in a human donor who donated a stem cell graft to a child with acute lymphoblastic leukemia. The CDR3 here is CASSWPGASGSNNEQFF. Here the CDR3 DNA reads TGCGCCAGCAGCTGGCCCGGGGCTAGCGGGAGTAACAATGAGCAGTTCTTC.